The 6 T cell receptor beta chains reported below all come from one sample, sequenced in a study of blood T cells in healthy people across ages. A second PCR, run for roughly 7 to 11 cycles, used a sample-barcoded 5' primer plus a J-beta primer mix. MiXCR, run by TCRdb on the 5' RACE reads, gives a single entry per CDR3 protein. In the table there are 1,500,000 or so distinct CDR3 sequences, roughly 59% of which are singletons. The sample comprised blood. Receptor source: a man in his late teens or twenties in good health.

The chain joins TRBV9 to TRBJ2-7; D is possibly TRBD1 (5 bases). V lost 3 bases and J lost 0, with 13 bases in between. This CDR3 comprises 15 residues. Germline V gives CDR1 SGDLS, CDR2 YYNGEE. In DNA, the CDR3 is TGTGCCAGCAGCGCTGGGGCCTCGTCCTCCTACGAGCAGTACTTC. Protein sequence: CASSAGASSSYEQYF.

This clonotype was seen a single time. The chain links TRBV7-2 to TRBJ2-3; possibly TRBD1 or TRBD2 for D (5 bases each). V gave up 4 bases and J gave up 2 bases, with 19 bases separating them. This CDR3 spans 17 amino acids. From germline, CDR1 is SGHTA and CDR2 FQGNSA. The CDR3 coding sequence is TGTGCCAGCAGCTCGGAACCAGGGAGTTTCTTCACAGATACGCAGTATTTT. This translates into CASSSEPGSFFTDTQYF.

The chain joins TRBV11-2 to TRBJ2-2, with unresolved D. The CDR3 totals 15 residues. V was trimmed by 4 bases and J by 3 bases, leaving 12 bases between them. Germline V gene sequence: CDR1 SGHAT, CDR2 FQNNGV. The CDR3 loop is CASSSPDWHTGELFF. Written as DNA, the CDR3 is TGTGCCAGCAGCTCGCCTGACTGGCACACCGGGGAGCTGTTTTTT.

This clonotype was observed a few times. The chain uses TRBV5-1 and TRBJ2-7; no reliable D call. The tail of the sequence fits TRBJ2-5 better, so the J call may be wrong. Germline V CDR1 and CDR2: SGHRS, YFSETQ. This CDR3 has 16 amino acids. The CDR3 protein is CASSLGGQVLKETQYF. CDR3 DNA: TGCGCCAGCAGCTTGGGGGGTCAGGTTCTCAAAGAGACCCAGTACTTC.

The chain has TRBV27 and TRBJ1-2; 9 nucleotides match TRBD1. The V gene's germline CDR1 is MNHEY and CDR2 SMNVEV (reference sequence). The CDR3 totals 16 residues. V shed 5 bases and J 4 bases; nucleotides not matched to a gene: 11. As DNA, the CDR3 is TGTGCCAGCAGTCCCCGGGACAGGGTGGTGTTCTATGGCTACACCTTC. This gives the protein CASSPRDRVVFYGYTF.

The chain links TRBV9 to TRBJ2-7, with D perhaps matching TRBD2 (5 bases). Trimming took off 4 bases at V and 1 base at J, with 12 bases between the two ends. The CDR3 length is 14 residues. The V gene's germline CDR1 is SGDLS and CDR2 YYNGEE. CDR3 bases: TGTGCCAGCAGCCCCCGGGATTTATCCTACGAGCAGTACTTC. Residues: CASSPRDLSYEQYF.